A selection of T cell receptor beta chains follows, all from one sample in a study of identifying expanded T cells in peripheral blood. Data came from immunoSEQ multiplex PCR; TCRdb stores just in-frame clones and leaves some out. The data contain 60,000 to 70,000 clones, approximately 87% of them singletons. Sequencing was carried out using blood. These receptors came from a person aged 18 to 75 in good health. Each CDR3 is given with its conserved first and last residue. Each record gives: V gene, J gene, D gene, clone size, CDR3 DNA, CDR3 protein. A D gene is named only where the DNA matches it firmly. The size entry is marked missing in some rows and otherwise reads once, few, many or a size class.

v_gene: TRBV2; j_gene: TRBJ1-2; d_gene: .; abundance: few; CDR3nt: TGTGCCAGCAGTGAACTCCAGGGAAGCATCTATGGCTACACCTTC; CDR3aa: CASSELQGSIYGYTF
v_gene: TRBV4-3; j_gene: TRBJ2-3; d_gene: .; abundance: .; CDR3nt: TGCGCCAGCAGCCAAACCGGGCTCCTCACAGATACGCAGTATTTT; CDR3aa: CASSQTGLLTDTQYF
v_gene: TRBV5-4; j_gene: TRBJ2-4; d_gene: TRBD2; abundance: once; CDR3nt: TGTGCCAGCAGCTTGGCCGCGCGGGAGGGCGGCATTCAGTACTTC; CDR3aa: CASSLAAREGGIQYF
v_gene: TRBV21-1; j_gene: TRBJ2-7; d_gene: .; abundance: .; CDR3nt: TGTGCCAGCGCCCCGGAGGCGGCCCAGGGGGCATACGAGCAGTACTTC; CDR3aa: CASAPEAAQGAYEQYF
v_gene: TRBV15; j_gene: TRBJ1-2; d_gene: .; abundance: .; CDR3nt: TGTGCCACCAGCGGTACAGGGTTATATGGCTACACCTTC; CDR3aa: CATSGTGLYGYTF
v_gene: TRBV6-4; j_gene: TRBJ2-7; d_gene: TRBD2; abundance: .; CDR3nt: TGTGCCAGCAGTCTGGCGGGAGGCTCTGATGAGCAGTACTTC; CDR3aa: CASSLAGGSDEQYF
v_gene: TRBV28; j_gene: TRBJ1-2; d_gene: TRBD1; abundance: .; CDR3nt: TGTGCCAGCAGCTTATCTCCGGGACAGGGTTCCGGCTACACCTTC; CDR3aa: CASSLSPGQGSGYTF
v_gene: TRBV5-6; j_gene: TRBJ2-4; d_gene: .; abundance: .; CDR3nt: TGTGCCAGCAGCTTGGAGCGCTGGGGGGGCACTTCTAACATTCAGTACTTC; CDR3aa: CASSLERWGGTSNIQYF
v_gene: TRBV9; j_gene: TRBJ2-7; d_gene: .; abundance: once; CDR3nt: TGTGCCAGCAGCGTATCTTCCGGTAGCTCCTACGAGCAGTACTTC; CDR3aa: CASSVSSGSSYEQYF
v_gene: TRBV20-1; j_gene: TRBJ2-3; d_gene: .; abundance: .; CDR3nt: TGCAGTGCTACTAGCTCAAATACGCAGTATTTT; CDR3aa: CSATSSNTQYF
v_gene: TRBV6-1; j_gene: TRBJ1-1; d_gene: TRBD1; abundance: once; CDR3nt: TGTGCCAGCAGTGCCGGGACAGCAAACACTGAAGCTTTCTTT; CDR3aa: CASSAGTANTEAFF
v_gene: TRBV15; j_gene: TRBJ2-5; d_gene: .; abundance: .; CDR3nt: TGTGCCACCAGCCTAGCGACCCAGGGGACCCAGTACTTC; CDR3aa: CATSLATQGTQYF
v_gene: TRBV7-6; j_gene: TRBJ2-1; d_gene: .; abundance: .; CDR3nt: TGTGCCAGCAGCTTAGTTTCCGGGGATCGAGCGGACCTCTACAATGAGCAGTTCTTC; CDR3aa: CASSLVSGDRADLYNEQFF
v_gene: TRBV4-1; j_gene: TRBJ2-7; d_gene: TRBD1; abundance: .; CDR3nt: TGCGCCAGCAGCCAATCAGGGGGCGGTGACTACGAGCAGTACTTC; CDR3aa: CASSQSGGGDYEQYF
v_gene: TRBV9; j_gene: TRBJ1-1; d_gene: .; abundance: .; CDR3nt: TGTGCCAGCAGCGTAGGGTCTGAGGGCGCTTTCTTT; CDR3aa: CASSVGSEGAFF
v_gene: TRBV28; j_gene: TRBJ2-5; d_gene: TRBD1; abundance: .; CDR3nt: TGTGCCAGCAGTATAATAACCGGGACAGGGGGAGAGACCCAGTACTTC; CDR3aa: CASSIITGTGGETQYF
v_gene: TRBV4-2; j_gene: TRBJ1-3; d_gene: .; abundance: medium-sized; CDR3nt: TGTGCCAGCAGCCAAGCGACTGTCGGGGTAGGAGGAAACACCATATATTTT; CDR3aa: CASSQATVGVGGNTIYF
v_gene: TRBV5-1; j_gene: TRBJ2-5; d_gene: .; abundance: .; CDR3nt: TGCGCCAGCAGCCCCGGAGAGTCTAGGGGAGAGACCCAGTACTTC; CDR3aa: CASSPGESRGETQYF
v_gene: TRBV6-5; j_gene: TRBJ1-4; d_gene: TRBD1; abundance: .; CDR3nt: TGTGCCAGCAGATCAACAGGGGGCGGAAAACTGTTTTTT; CDR3aa: CASRSTGGGKLFF
v_gene: TRBV28; j_gene: TRBJ2-7; d_gene: .; abundance: .; CDR3nt: TGTGCCAGCAGTTTGAATACCTTGGACAGCCTCTACGAGCAGTACTTC; CDR3aa: CASSLNTLDSLYEQYF
v_gene: TRBV7-2; j_gene: TRBJ1-1; d_gene: .; abundance: .; CDR3nt: TGTGCCAGCAGCTTAGACAGAGACACTGAAGCTTTCTTT; CDR3aa: CASSLDRDTEAFF
v_gene: TRBV9; j_gene: TRBJ2-1; d_gene: TRBD2; abundance: .; CDR3nt: TGTGCCAGCAGCGTAGATCCGGGACTAGTACTCAATGAGCAGTTCTTC; CDR3aa: CASSVDPGLVLNEQFF
v_gene: TRBV30; j_gene: TRBJ2-2; d_gene: .; abundance: .; CDR3nt: TGTGCCTGGAGTCGAACAGTTACCGGGGAGCTGTTTTTT; CDR3aa: CAWSRTVTGELFF
v_gene: TRBV5-4; j_gene: TRBJ1-1; d_gene: .; abundance: .; CDR3nt: TGTGCCAGCAGCTCGGCCGGGACACGCATCACTGAAGCTTTCTTT; CDR3aa: CASSSAGTRITEAFF
v_gene: TRBV27; j_gene: TRBJ2-2; d_gene: TRBD2; abundance: .; CDR3nt: TGTGCCAGCAGTTTGTGGACTAGCGGGGGGGGCACCGGGGAGCTGTTTTTT; CDR3aa: CASSLWTSGGGTGELFF
v_gene: TRBV7-9; j_gene: TRBJ1-2; d_gene: .; abundance: .; CDR3nt: TGTGCCAGCAGCTTAGCAGGGGAACAGGCGAGTGGCTACACCTTC; CDR3aa: CASSLAGEQASGYTF
v_gene: TRBV6-1; j_gene: TRBJ1-5; d_gene: .; abundance: .; CDR3nt: TGTGCCAGCAGTGATGGTGGGAATCGTAGCAATCAGCCCCAGCATTTT; CDR3aa: CASSDGGNRSNQPQHF
v_gene: TRBV7-2; j_gene: TRBJ2-7; d_gene: TRBD2; abundance: .; CDR3nt: TGTGCCAGCAGCACGGGGACTAGCGGCTATTACGAGCAGTACTTC; CDR3aa: CASSTGTSGYYEQYF
v_gene: TRBV9; j_gene: TRBJ2-1; d_gene: .; abundance: .; CDR3nt: TGTGCCAGCAGCGACCCCAGGCGGGATAATGAGCAGTTCTTC; CDR3aa: CASSDPRRDNEQFF